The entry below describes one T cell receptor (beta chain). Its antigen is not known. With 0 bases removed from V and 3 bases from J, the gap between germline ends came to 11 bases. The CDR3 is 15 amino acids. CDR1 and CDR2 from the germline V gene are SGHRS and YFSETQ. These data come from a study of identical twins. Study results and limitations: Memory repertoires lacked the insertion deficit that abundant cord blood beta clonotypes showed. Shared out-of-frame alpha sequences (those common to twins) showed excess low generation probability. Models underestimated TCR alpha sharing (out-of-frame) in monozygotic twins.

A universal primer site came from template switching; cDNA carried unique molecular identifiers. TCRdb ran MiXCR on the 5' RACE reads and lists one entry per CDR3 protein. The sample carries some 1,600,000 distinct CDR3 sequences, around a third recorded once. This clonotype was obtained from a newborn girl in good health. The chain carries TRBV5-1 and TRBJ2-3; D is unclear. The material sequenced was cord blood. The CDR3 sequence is CASSLGWSGTDTQYF. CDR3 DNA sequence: TGCGCCAGCAGCTTGGGGTGGAGTGGGACAGATACGCAGTATTTT.